These T cell receptor beta chains were read from a single sample in a study of PD-1 blockade in classical Hodgkin lymphoma. TCRdb's copy holds only in-frame clones and misses some; the assay was immunoSEQ multiplex PCR. The sample has 21,000 or so clones; 80% are singletons. The sequencing used peripheral blood mononuclear cells (PBMCs), collected before the second cycle of nivolumab. These receptors were obtained from a human donor with classical Hodgkin lymphoma. CDR3s leave out the opening cysteine and the closing phenylalanine or tryptophan. Each record gives: V gene, D gene, CDR3 protein. D genes are given only for firm matches.

TRBV9 | - | ASSVAGNTGELF
TRBV11-2 | - | ASSLVTDTQY
TRBV14 | - | ASSRSWGNYNEQF
TRBV5-4 | TRBD2 | ASSSRRRGARNTGELF
TRBV7-8 | - | ASSLARGPGEDTQY
TRBV7-6 | - | ASSRLETGALYEQY
TRBV9 | - | ASSSRLDGANVLT
TRBV5-1 | TRBD1 | ASSLRSGGITGELF
TRBV7-9 | - | ASSLENSYNEQF
TRBV9 | - | ASSPLGGGGSSYNEQF
TRBV4-1 | TRBD2 | ASSQLAGGLETQY
TRBV4-1 | TRBD1 | ASSTRAITGVNEKLF
TRBV27 | TRBD2 | ASSLGGTNKETQY
TRBV6-1 | - | ATSEGQGLGYT
TRBV9 | - | ASSPRTGSSGYEQY
TRBV20-1 | - | SARQNTEAF
TRBV19 | - | ASSRAPGRVNQPQH
TRBV4-3 | - | ASSQVVSQRETQY
TRBV19 | - | ASSTDGYEQY
TRBV7-9 | - | ASSLGAAAYNEQF
TRBV30 | - | AWSRGGKFSITGELF
TRBV9 | - | ASSTPGGDRPSSNEQF
TRBV27 | TRBD2 | ASSLGTSGTNTGELF
TRBV7-8 | - | ASSLAGSTNEKLF
TRBV6-6 | - | ASGGVYGYT
TRBV11-2 | TRBD1 | ASSSTGGASLAGNTIY
TRBV4-1 | TRBD2 | ASSQGLAGGPGETQY
TRBV5-1 | TRBD2 | ASSPLSGGSHNEQF
TRBV7-8 | - | ASSQAVRGETQY
TRBV7-6 | - | ASSFGGRWGKNIQY
TRBV7-9 | - | ASSLTDTQY
TRBV19 | - | ASSVVSGSSYEQY
TRBV4-3 | TRBD2 | ASSRPAAGGWYTGELF
TRBV19 | - | ASSFPWGTGELF
TRBV7-8 | - | ASSFVGGEQF
TRBV5-4 | - | ASSPARPGVKSGNTIY
TRBV29-1 | - | SGQVPENTIY
TRBV7-6 | TRBD1 | ASSPTLGQGQPQH
TRBV5-1 | - | ASSSWTTSRDTQY
TRBV25-1 | TRBD1 | ASSENRGRDEAF
TRBV27 | - | ASSLGGAWADTQY
TRBV14 | TRBD1 | ASSSPTGTTTGEQF
TRBV18 | - | ASSPLQGYEAF
TRBV7-6 | - | ASSSGDSGTEAF
TRBV4-1 | TRBD1 | ASSPGTGKTPHTEAF
TRBV30 | - | AWSAQDSPLH
TRBV7-7 | - | ASSPQGHSTDTQY
TRBV29-1 | - | SVVFGGGEAF